This TCR beta chain was documented in a study of blood T cell repertoires in COVID-19. Study-level information: Sites in the United States, Italy and Spain provided acute and convalescent COVID-19 samples.

The CDR3 consists of 15 residues. The ends were cut back, 1 base at V and 1 base at J, with 7 bases in the middle. The germline gives CDR1 KGHSH, CDR2 LQKENI. This clone has a single count. While infection was still active, Seattle patients were enrolled and then followed longitudinally. Only in-frame clones appear in the TCRdb table, and some are missing; sequencing was by immunoSEQ multiplex PCR. Of some 160,000 clones listed, approximately 84% were seen once; the top ten hold roughly 2.7%. This receptor was identified in an elderly woman with COVID-19, enrolled during active disease. The sequencing input was peripheral blood. This chain joins TRBV18 and TRBJ2-2, with D possibly being TRBD2 (6 bases). Here the CDR3 reads CASSPRGVNTGELFF. The DNA for the CDR3 is TGTGCCAGCTCACCACGGGGGGTGAACACCGGGGAGCTGTTTTTT.